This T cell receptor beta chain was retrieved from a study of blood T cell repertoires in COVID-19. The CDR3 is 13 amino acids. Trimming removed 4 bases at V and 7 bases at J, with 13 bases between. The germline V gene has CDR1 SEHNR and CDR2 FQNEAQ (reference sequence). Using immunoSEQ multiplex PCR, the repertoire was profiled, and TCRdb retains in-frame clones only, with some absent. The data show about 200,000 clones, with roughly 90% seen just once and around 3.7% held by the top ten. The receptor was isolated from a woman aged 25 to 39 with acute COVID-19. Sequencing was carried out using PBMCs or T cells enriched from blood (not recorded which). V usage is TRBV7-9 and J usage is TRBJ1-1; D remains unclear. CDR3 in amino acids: CASSSRQLVEAFF. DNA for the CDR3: TGTGCCAGCAGCTCCAGGCAATTGGTTGAAGCTTTCTTT.